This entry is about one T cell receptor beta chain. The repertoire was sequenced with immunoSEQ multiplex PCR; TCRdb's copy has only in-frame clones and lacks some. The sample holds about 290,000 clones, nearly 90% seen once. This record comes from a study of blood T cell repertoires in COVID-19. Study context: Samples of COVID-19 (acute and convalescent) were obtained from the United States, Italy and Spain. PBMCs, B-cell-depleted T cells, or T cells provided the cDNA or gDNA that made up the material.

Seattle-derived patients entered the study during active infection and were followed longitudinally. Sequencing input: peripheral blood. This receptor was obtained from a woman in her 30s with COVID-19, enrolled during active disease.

The CDR3 is CASSLGLTGVTDTQYF. CDR3 DNA: TGTGCCAGCAGTTTAGGATTGACAGGGGTAACAGATACGCAGTATTTT. The chain links TRBV28 to TRBJ2-3; 8 bases fit TRBD1. In germline, CDR1 is MDHEN, CDR2 SYDVKM. V gave up 2 bases and J gave up 3 bases; unmatched junction bases: 7. This CDR3 is built from 16 residues.